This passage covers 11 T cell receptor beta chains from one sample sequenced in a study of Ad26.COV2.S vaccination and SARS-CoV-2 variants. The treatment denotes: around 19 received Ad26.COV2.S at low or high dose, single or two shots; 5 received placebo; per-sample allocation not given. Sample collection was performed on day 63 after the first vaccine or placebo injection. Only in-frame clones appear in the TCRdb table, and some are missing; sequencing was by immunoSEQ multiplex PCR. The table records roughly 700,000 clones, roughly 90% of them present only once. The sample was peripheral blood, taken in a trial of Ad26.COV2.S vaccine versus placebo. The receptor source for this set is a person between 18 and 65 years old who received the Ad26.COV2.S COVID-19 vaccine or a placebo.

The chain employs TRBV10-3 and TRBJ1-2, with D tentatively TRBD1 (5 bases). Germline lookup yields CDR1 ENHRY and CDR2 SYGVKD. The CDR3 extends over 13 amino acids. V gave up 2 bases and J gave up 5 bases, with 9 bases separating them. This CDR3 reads CAISEGASYGYTF. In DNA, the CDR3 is TGTGCCATCAGTGAGGGGGCCTCATATGGCTACACCTTC.

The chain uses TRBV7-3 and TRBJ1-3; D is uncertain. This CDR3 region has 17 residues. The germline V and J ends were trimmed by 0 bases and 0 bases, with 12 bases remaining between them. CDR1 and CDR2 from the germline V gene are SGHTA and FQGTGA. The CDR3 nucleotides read TGTGCCAGCAGCTTAACGCCGGTGGTTTTCTCTGGAAACACCATATATTTT. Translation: CASSLTPVVFSGNTIYF.

CDR3: CSVSPGDYEQYF. CDR3 sequence (DNA): TGCAGCGTTTCCCCTGGGGACTACGAGCAGTACTTC. The V and J genes are TRBV29-1 and TRBJ2-7; D is unclear. The germline V gene encodes CDR1 SQVTM and CDR2 ANQGSEA. The CDR3 covers 12 residues. With 5 bases removed from V and 3 bases from J, the gap between germline ends came to 11 bases.

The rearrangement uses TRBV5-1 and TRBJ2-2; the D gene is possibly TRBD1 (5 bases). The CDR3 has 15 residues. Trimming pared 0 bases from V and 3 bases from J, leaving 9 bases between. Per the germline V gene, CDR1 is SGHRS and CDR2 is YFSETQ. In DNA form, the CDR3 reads TGCGCCAGCAGCTTGGACAAGGGGTACACCGGGGAGCTGTTTTTT. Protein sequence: CASSLDKGYTGELFF.

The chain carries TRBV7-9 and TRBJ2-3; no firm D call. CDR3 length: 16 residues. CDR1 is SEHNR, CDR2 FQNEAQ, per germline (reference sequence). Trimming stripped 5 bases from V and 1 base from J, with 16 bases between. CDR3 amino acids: CASSPRATRGTDTQYF. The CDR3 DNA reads TGTGCCAGCAGCCCCCGGGCCACCCGGGGCACAGATACGCAGTATTTT.

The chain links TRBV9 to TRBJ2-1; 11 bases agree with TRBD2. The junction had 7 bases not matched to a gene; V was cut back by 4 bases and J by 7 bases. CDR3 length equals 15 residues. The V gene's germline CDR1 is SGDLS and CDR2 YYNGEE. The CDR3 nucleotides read TGTGCCAGCAGCCCAACTAGCGGGAGCAGGAATGAGCAGTTCTTC. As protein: CASSPTSGSRNEQFF.

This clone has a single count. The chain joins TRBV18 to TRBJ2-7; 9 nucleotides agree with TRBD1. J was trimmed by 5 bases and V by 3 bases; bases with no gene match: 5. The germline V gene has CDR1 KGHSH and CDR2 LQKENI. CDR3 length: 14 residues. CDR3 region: CASSPLQGADEQYF. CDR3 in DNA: TGTGCCAGCTCACCGCTACAGGGGGCTGACGAGCAGTACTTC.

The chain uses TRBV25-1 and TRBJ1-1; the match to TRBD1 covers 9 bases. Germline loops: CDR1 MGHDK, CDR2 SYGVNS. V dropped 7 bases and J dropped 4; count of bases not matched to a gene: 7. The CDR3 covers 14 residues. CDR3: CASKGQGGFTEAFF. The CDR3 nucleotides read TGTGCCAGCAAGGGACAGGGAGGTTTCACTGAAGCTTTCTTT.

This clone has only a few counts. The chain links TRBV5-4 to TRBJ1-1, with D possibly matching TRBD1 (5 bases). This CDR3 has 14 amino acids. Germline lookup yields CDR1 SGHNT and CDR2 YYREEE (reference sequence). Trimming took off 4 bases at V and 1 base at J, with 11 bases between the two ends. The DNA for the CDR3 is TGTGCCAGCAGCAGAGGTCAGGGGAACACTGAAGCTTTCTTT. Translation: CASSRGQGNTEAFF.

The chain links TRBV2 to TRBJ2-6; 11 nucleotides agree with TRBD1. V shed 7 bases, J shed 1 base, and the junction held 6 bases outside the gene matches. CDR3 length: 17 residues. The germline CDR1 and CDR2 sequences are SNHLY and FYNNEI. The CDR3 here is CASNEDRGLSGANVLTF. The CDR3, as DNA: TGTGCCAGCAACGAGGACAGGGGGCTTTCTGGGGCCAACGTCCTGACTTTC.

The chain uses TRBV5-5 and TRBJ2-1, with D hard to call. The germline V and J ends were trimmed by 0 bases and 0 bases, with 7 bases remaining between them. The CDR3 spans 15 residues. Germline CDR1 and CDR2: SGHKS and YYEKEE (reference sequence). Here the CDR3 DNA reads TGTGCCAGCAGCTTGGGGCCAGCCTCCTACAATGAGCAGTTCTTC. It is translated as CASSLGPASYNEQFF. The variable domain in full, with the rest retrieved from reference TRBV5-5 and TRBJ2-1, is DAGVTQSPTHLIKTRGQQVTLRCSPISGHKSVSWYQQVLGQGPQFIFQYYEKEERGRGNFPDRFSARQFPNYSSELNVNALLLGDSALYLCASSLGPASYNEQFFGPGTRLTVL.